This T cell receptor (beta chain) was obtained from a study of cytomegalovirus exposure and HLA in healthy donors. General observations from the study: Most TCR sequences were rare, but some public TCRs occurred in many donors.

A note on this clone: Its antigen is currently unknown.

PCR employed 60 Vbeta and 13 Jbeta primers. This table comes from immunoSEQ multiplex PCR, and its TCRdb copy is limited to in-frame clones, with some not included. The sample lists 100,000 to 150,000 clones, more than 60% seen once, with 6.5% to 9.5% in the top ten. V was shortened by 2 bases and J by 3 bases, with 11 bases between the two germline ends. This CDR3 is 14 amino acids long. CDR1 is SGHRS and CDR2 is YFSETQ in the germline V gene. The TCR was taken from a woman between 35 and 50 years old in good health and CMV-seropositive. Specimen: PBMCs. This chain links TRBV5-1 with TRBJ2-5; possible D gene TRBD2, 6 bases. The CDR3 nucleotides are TGCGCCAGCAGCTTCGGACTATACAAAGAGACCCAGTACTTC. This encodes CASSFGLYKETQYF.